A single sample gave rise to the 19 T cell receptor beta chains below, sequenced in a study of TIL therapy for anti-PD-1-resistant metastatic lung cancer. Time point defined: pre-treatment sample, taken before nivolumab and TIL therapy. The immunoSEQ assay was v3. Measured with immunoSEQ multiplex PCR; TCRdb has only the in-frame clones, and not every one. The sample lists just under 60,000 clones; roughly 66% were seen once. Specimen: blood, collected at baseline. These receptors were obtained from a person between 30 and 79 years old with non-small cell lung cancer.

The V call is TRBV2, the J call TRBJ1-2; D uncertain. With 1 base removed from V and 7 bases from J, the gap between germline ends came to 10 bases. The CDR3 sequence is 13 residues long. Germline assignment: CDR1 SNHLY and CDR2 FYNNEI. For the CDR3, the DNA is TGTGCCAGCAGTGAAGAAAGGGCCGCTGGCTACACCTTC. Translation: CASSEERAAGYTF.

This chain uses TRBV7-6 with TRBJ2-1; D tentatively fits TRBD1 or TRBD2 (5 bases each). V was pared by 5 bases and J by 5 bases, with 19 bases between. CDR1 and CDR2 from the germline V gene are SGHVS and FNYEAQ. This CDR3 spans 16 amino acids. The CDR3 sequence is CASSPARDRGDNEQFF. In DNA form, the CDR3 reads TGTGCCAGCAGCCCAGCGAGGGATAGAGGGGACAATGAGCAGTTCTTC.

The genes are TRBV5-1 and TRBJ2-1, with D perhaps assigned TRBD1 or TRBD2 (5 bases each). The CDR3 is 15 residues long. Trimming removed 1 base from V and 4 bases from J, with 12 bases in between. Germline loops: CDR1 SGHRS, CDR2 YFSETQ. CDR3 coding DNA: TGCGCCAGCAGCTTGACCCCCGGGGCGTACAATGAGCAGTTCTTC. The encoded protein is CASSLTPGAYNEQFF.

The V gene is TRBV29-1, the J gene TRBJ2-2, with 10 bases lining up with TRBD2. The CDR3 consists of 14 residues. CDR1 and CDR2 from the germline V gene are SQVTM and ANQGSEA. Germline trimming cut 6 bases from V and 3 bases from J; bases unmatched to any gene: 4. In nucleotides, the CDR3 is TGCAGCGTACCGGGACTAGCGTACACCGGGGAGCTGTTTTTT. It is translated as CSVPGLAYTGELFF.

Concerning this clone itself: The junction does not match germline at one end; this may be a read error. CDR3 nucleotide sequence: TGTGCTAGCAGCTTAGAGGGCAACTTCAATGAGCAGTTCTTC. This gives the protein CASSLEGNFNEQFF. This rearrangement joins TRBV7-7 to TRBJ2-1; tentatively, D is TRBD2 (5 bases). Per germline, CDR1 SSHAT and CDR2 FNYEAQ (reference sequence). This CDR3 spans 14 amino acids. The complete variable domain, with remaining parts taken from reference TRBV7-7 and TRBJ2-1, reads GAGVSQSPRYKVTKRGQDVTLRCDPISSHATLYWYQQALGQGPEFLTYFNYEAQPDKSGLPSDRFSAERPEGSISTLTIQRTEQRDSAMYRCASSLEGNFNEQFFGPGTRLTVL.

The chain carries TRBV19 and TRBJ1-2; D gene unclear. Per germline, CDR1 LNHDA and CDR2 SQIVND (reference sequence). CDR3 length: 14 residues. Trimming took 6 bases from V and 5 from J, leaving 16 bases between them. CDR3 loop: CASSIGRREYGYTF. CDR3 in DNA: TGTGCCAGTAGCATCGGACGGAGGGAATATGGCTACACCTTC. Full variable domain (outside the CDR3, taken from reference TRBV19 and TRBJ1-2): DGGITQSPKYLFRKEGQNVTLSCEQNLNHDAMYWYRQDPGQGLRLIYYSQIVNDFQKGDIAEGYSVSREKKESFPLTVTSAQKNPTAFYLCASSIGRREYGYTFGSGTRLTVV.

This clone was counted a few times. The chain links TRBV10-2 to TRBJ2-1, with 13 bases that match TRBD2. Trimming cost V 8 bases and J 9 bases; bases outside gene matches: 16. Germline CDR1 and CDR2: WSHSY and SAAADI. The CDR3 consists of 17 residues. CDR3 region: CASSSLAGGSASSEQFF. DNA for the CDR3: TGCGCCAGCTCATCACTAGCGGGAGGGTCTGCAAGCAGTGAGCAGTTCTTC.

The genes are TRBV7-8 and TRBJ2-1, with 7 bases fitting TRBD2. Trimming took 5 bases from V and 7 from J; bases not matched to a gene: 14. CDR3 length: 16 amino acids. Germline-derived CDR1 and CDR2 are SGHVS and FQNEAQ. The CDR3: CASSTPRGGHRNEQFF. Here the CDR3 DNA reads TGTGCCAGCAGCACGCCCCGGGGAGGGCATCGGAATGAGCAGTTCTTC. Drawing the rest from reference TRBV7-8 and TRBJ2-1, the complete variable domain is GAGVSQSPRYKVAKRGQDVALRCDPISGHVSLFWYQQALGQGPEFLTYFQNEAQLDKSGLPSDRFFAERPEGSVSTLKIQRTQQEDSAVYLCASSTPRGGHRNEQFFGPGTRLTVL.

The rearrangement uses TRBV5-1 and TRBJ1-6, with 8 bases that match TRBD1. In germline, CDR1 is SGHRS, CDR2 YFSETQ. Losses at the gene ends were 2 bases for V and 5 bases for J; bases not matched to a gene: 3. The CDR3 runs 15 residues. The CDR3 region has the DNA TGCGCCAGCAGCTTATCGACAGGGGATAATTCACCCCTCCACTTT. Translating it yields CASSLSTGDNSPLHF.

The J gene is TRBJ2-2, the V gene TRBV5-1; 8 bases map to TRBD1. Trimming at V came to 4 bases and at J to 5 bases, leaving 10 bases not matched to a gene. The germline CDR1 and CDR2 sequences are SGHRS and YFSETQ. The CDR3 length is 16 residues. CDR3 in amino acids: CASSPGDRGRTGELFF. In nucleotides, the CDR3 is TGCGCCAGCAGCCCCGGAGACAGGGGCAGGACCGGGGAGCTGTTTTTT. Full variable domain (remainder filled in from reference TRBV5-1 and TRBJ2-2): KAGVTQTPRYLIKTRGQQVTLSCSPISGHRSVSWYQQTPGQGLQFLFEYFSETQRNKGNFPGRFSGRQFSNSRSEMNVSTLELGDSALYLCASSPGDRGRTGELFFGEGSRLTVL.

This chain uses TRBV5-1 with TRBJ2-2; 7 positions agree with TRBD1. The CDR3 sequence is 14 residues long. Germline V gene sequence: CDR1 SGHRS, CDR2 YFSETQ. V was clipped by 7 bases and J by 6 bases; unmatched bases: 9. For the CDR3, the DNA is TGCGCCAGCTCAACAGGGGAAGGTTCCGGGGAGCTGTTTTTT. Protein product: CASSTGEGSGELFF.

V gene TRBV6-7 combines with J gene TRBJ2-2; no clear D gene. TRBV6-7 is noted as an ORF with a role that remains uncertain. The V end was cut by 11 bases, the J end by 5 bases, with 12 bases between. This CDR3 comprises 12 residues. DNA of the CDR3: TGTGCCGCCCGCTTAAGTACCGGGGAGCTGTTTTTT. This translates into CAARLSTGELFF.

The rearrangement joins TRBV27 to TRBJ2-1; D unresolved. Trimming took 5 bases from V and 4 from J, leaving 9 bases between them. Germline lookup yields CDR1 MNHEY and CDR2 SMNVEV (reference sequence). This CDR3 contains 13 residues. The CDR3 DNA reads as TGTGCCAGCAGTACGACTCTTTACAATGAGCAGTTCTTC. This codes for CASSTTLYNEQFF.

The table lists this clone with a few counts. V usage is TRBV28 and J usage is TRBJ2-7; perhaps D is TRBD1 or TRBD2 (7 bases each). V was trimmed by 5 bases and J by 3 bases, leaving 20 bases between them. The CDR3 has 16 amino acids. Germline CDR1 MDHEN, CDR2 SYDVKM. The CDR3 here is CASSTFRGGQDYEQYF. CDR3 nucleotides: TGTGCCAGCAGTACCTTCAGGGGGGGCCAGGACTACGAGCAGTACTTC.

The chain recombines TRBV4-1 with TRBJ2-7; D may match TRBD1 or TRBD2 (6 bases each). CDR1 and CDR2 (germline): MGHRA, YSYEKL. With 5 bases removed from V and 6 bases from J, the gap between germline ends came to 14 bases. The CDR3 consists of 13 residues. The CDR3: CASSSMGGGEQYF. The CDR3 coding sequence is TGCGCCAGCAGCTCAATGGGGGGCGGCGAGCAGTACTTC.

Only a few counts were recorded for this clone. CDR3 in DNA: TGCGCCAGCAGCACTCGGACAGCCGATACGCAGTATTTT. Translation gives CASSTRTADTQYF. The rearrangement uses TRBV5-1 and TRBJ2-3, with a tentative D call TRBD1 (6 bases). The CDR3 extends over 13 amino acids. The germline V gene has CDR1 SGHRS and CDR2 YFSETQ. The V end was cut by 4 bases, the J end by 6 bases, with 12 bases between.

The chain links TRBV29-1 to TRBJ2-7; TRBD1 agrees at 11 bases. J gave up 6 bases and V 4 bases, and 2 bases lay outside the gene matches. CDR1 is SQVTM, CDR2 ANQGSEA, per germline. The CDR3 loop spans 12 amino acids. The CDR3 reads CSVVGTGGEQYF. In DNA, the CDR3 is TGCAGCGTTGTAGGGACAGGGGGCGAGCAGTACTTC.

The chain employs TRBV30 and TRBJ1-5; D call uncertain. Per the germline V gene, CDR1 is GTSNPN and CDR2 is SVGIG (reference sequence). V lost 2 bases and J lost 3, with 11 bases in between. There are 14 residues in the CDR3. CDR3 DNA: TGTGCCTGGAGTAGTTGGCAGGCCAATCAGCCCCAGCATTTT. This translates into CAWSSWQANQPQHF.

The chain carries TRBV15 and TRBJ1-6, with D uncertain. Trimming left V 0 bases short and J 0 bases short, with 15 bases between. The CDR3 runs 19 residues. Per germline, CDR1 LNHNV and CDR2 YYDKDF (reference sequence). This CDR3 reads CATSRDPRPVSSYNSPLHF. In DNA, the CDR3 is TGTGCCACCAGCAGAGATCCCAGGCCGGTGAGCTCCTATAATTCACCCCTCCACTTT.